This T cell receptor (beta chain) stems from a study of T cell repertoires in cytomegalovirus infection. Comments on this clonotype: Its target is not known. An end of the junction does not agree with germline; a read error may underlie this.

Via MiXCR, TCRdb re-called the reads, giving one row per CDR3 protein. This sample has about 920,000 distinct CDR3 sequences, with about a third found just once. CDR1 and CDR2 from the germline V gene are SGHVS and FNYEAQ. The CDR3 runs to 18 residues. The sequenced sample was cultured CD8+ T cells from PBMCs, obtained from culture after CMV antigen stimulation. This rearrangement joins TRBV7-6 to TRBJ2-2; TRBD2 agrees at 14 bases. This clonotype originated in a human donor in good health (CMV status not recorded). Some clones in this sample may be carry-over from other donors' samples. The CDR3 nucleotides are TGTGCCAACAGCCCGCGGACTAGCGGGGGGCCGGGTACCGGGGAGCTGTTTTTT. Its protein product is CANSPRTSGGPGTGELFF.